The clone carrying this TCR beta chain occurred once. Its specificity is not known. This record belongs to a study of lymphopenia after photon versus proton radiotherapy. Overall study findings and caveats: Only patients who died were analyzed for survival; proton advantage is unproven. After lymphocyte nadir, photon-treated repertoires showed oligoclonal expansion, especially CD8+ Temra. Relative stability marked proton patients; photon patients lost diversity and naive cells. A bigger post-nadir fall in TCR diversity correlated inversely with survival time in deceased patients.

V lost 6 bases to trimming and J lost 2 bases; unmatched junction nucleotides: 4. Germline assignment: CDR1 SGDLS and CDR2 YYNGEE. This CDR3 comprises 15 residues. The method was immunoSEQ multiplex PCR; TCRdb's version includes in-frame clones alone and lacks a portion of them. The table lists around 30,000 clones, approximately 87% of them singletons. The rearrangement joins TRBV9 to TRBJ2-2; 10 bases fit TRBD2. This clonotype was sampled from a woman between 55 and 75 years old with cholangiocarcinoma. Some clones in this sample may be carry-over from other donors' samples. The input for sequencing was peripheral blood, taken from a patient treated with proton-based radiotherapy. The CDR3 DNA follows: TGTGCCAGCAACATAGCGGGAGGAAACACCGGGGAGCTGTTTTTT. Translation gives CASNIAGGNTGELFF.